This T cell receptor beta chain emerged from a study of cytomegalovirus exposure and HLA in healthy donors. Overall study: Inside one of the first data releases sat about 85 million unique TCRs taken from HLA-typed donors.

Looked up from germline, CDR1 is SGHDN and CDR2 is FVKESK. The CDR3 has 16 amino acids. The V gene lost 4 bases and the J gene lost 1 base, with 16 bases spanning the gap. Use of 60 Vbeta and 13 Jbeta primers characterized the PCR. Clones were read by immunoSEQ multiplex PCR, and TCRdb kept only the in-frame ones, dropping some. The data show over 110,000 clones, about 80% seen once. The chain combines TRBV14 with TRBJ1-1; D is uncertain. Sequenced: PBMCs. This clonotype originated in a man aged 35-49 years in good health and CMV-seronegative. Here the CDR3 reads CASSLTRRWTNTEAFF. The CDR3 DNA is TGTGCCAGCAGCCTCACTAGACGGTGGACGAACACTGAAGCTTTCTTT.